The 4 T cell receptor beta chains reported below all come from one sample, sequenced in a study of molecular identifiers for immune sequencing clone quantification. TCRdb analysed the PCR reads with MiXCR anew, one entry per CDR3 protein. The sample lists 460,000 or so distinct CDR3 sequences; over 20% were seen once. Sequencing was carried out using naive CD8+ T cells from blood, with Jurkat cell RNA spiked in. Noted subset: FACS-sorted CD8+CD4-CCR7+CD45RA+ naive T cells. The receptors stem from a human donor in good health. Some libraries in this study had Jurkat cell RNA spiked in.

The rearrangement uses TRBV5-4 and TRBJ2-1; 12 bases map to TRBD1. The CDR3 length is 17 residues. Losses at the gene ends were 2 bases for V and 7 bases for J; bases not matched to a gene: 10. The germline gives CDR1 SGHNT, CDR2 YYREEE (reference sequence). The CDR3 sequence: CASSFRPGTGGENEQFF. The DNA for the CDR3 is TGTGCCAGCAGCTTTAGACCCGGGACAGGGGGCGAAAATGAGCAGTTCTTC.

This clonotype has a count of ten or more. The rearrangement joins TRBV19 to TRBJ2-7; D perhaps matches TRBD1 (6 bases). The V end lost 5 bases, the J end lost 4 bases, and 15 bases lay between the germline ends. The CDR3 contains 14 residues. Germline V lookup: CDR1 LNHDA, CDR2 SQIVND (reference sequence). DNA of the CDR3: TGTGCCAGTAGTCTCCCGACAGGATCTTACGAGCAGTACTTC. It yields the protein CASSLPTGSYEQYF.

V usage is TRBV20-1 and J usage is TRBJ2-4; D call uncertain. V lost 5 bases and J 7 bases, leaving 9 bases between the germline ends. CDR1 is DFQATT, CDR2 SNEGSKA, per germline (reference sequence). The CDR3 totals 11 residues. The CDR3: CSALIPNIQYF. CDR3 DNA sequence: TGCAGTGCTCTGATTCCGAACATTCAGTACTTC.

This clonotype was observed at least ten times. Sequence at one end of the junction differs from germline and may be a read error. The rearrangement uses TRBV7-7 and TRBJ2-3; D uncertain. Per the germline V gene, CDR1 is SSHAT and CDR2 is FNYEAQ (reference sequence). The CDR3 consists of 13 residues. The CDR3 DNA sequence: TGCGCCAGCAGCTTGGAGATGACAGATACGCAGTATTTT. Its protein product is CASSLEMTDTQYF.